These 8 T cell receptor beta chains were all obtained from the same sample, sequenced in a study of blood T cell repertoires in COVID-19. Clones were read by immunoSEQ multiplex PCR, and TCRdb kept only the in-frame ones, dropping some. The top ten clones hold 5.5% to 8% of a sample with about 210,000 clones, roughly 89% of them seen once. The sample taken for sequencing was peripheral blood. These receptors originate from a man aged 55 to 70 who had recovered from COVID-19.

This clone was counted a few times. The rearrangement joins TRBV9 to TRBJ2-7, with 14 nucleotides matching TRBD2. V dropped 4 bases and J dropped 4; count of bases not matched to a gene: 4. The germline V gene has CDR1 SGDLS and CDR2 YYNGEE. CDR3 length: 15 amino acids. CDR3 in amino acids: CASSPRTSGGYEQYF. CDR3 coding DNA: TGTGCCAGCAGCCCCAGGACTAGCGGGGGGTACGAGCAGTACTTC. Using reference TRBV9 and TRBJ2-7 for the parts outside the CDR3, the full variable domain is DSGVTQTPKHLITATGQRVTLRCSPRSGDLSVYWYQQSLDQGLQFLIQYYNGEERAKGNILERFSAQQFPDLHSELNLSSLELGDSALYFCASSPRTSGGYEQYFGPGTRLTVT.

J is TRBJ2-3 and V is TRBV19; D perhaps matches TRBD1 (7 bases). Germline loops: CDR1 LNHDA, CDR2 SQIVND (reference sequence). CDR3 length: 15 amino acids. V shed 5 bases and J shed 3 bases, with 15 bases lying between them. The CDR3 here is CASSAGGGFTDTQYF. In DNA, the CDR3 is TGTGCCAGTAGTGCTGGAGGGGGCTTTACAGATACGCAGTATTTT.

Here the CDR3 reads CASGVTGANEQFF. The CDR3 DNA follows: TGCGCCAGCGGGGTCACAGGGGCCAATGAGCAGTTCTTC. The chain recombines TRBV5-1 with TRBJ2-1; 7 bases fit TRBD1. The CDR3 sequence is 13 residues long. With V trimmed by 7 bases and J by 6 bases, 7 bases remained unmatched. Germline CDR1 and CDR2: SGHRS and YFSETQ.

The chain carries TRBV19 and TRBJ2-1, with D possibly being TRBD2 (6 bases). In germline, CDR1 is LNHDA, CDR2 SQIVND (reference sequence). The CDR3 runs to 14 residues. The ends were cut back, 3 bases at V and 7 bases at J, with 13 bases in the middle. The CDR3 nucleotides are TGTGCCAGTAGTATGGGAGGAGGGAGAAATGAGCAGTTCTTC. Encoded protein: CASSMGGGRNEQFF.

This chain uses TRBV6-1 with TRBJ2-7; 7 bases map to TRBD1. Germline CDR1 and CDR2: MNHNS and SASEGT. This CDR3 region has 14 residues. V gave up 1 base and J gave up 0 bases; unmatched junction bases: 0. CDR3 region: CASSEGDSSYEQYF. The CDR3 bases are TGTGCCAGCAGTGAAGGGGACAGCTCCTACGAGCAGTACTTC.

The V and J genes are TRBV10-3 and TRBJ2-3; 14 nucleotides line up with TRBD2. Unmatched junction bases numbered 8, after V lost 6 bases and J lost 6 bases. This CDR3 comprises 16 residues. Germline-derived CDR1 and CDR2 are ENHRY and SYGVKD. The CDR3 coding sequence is TGTGCCATCAGCCAGGGACTAGCGGGGGACGGGGATACGCAGTATTTT. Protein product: CAISQGLAGDGDTQYF.

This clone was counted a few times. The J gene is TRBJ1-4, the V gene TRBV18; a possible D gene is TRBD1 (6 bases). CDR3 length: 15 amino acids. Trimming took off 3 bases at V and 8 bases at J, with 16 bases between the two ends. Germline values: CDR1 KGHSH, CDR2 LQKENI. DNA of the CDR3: TGTGCCAGCTCACCCTACCCGTCAGGGGACGAAAAACTGTTTTTT. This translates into CASSPYPSGDEKLFF.

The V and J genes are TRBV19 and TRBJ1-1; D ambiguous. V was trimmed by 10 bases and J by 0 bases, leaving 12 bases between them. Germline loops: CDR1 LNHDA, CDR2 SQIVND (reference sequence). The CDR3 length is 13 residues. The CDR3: CATTTMVNTEAFF. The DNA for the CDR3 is TGTGCCACCACCACTATGGTGAACACTGAAGCTTTCTTT.